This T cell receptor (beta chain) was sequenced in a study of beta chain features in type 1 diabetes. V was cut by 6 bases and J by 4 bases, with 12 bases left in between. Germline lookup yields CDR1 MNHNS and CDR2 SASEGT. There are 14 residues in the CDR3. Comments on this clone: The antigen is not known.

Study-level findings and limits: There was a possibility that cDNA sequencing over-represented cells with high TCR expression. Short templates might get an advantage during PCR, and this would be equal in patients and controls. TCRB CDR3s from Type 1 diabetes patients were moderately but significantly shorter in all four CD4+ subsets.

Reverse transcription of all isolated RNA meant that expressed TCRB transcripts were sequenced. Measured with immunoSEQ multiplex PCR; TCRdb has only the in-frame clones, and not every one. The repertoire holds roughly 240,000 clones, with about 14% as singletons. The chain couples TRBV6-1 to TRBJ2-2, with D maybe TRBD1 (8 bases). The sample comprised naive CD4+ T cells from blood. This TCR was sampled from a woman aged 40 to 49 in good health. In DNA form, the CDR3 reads TGTGCCAGCAGCTACAGGGGGGGCACCGGGGAGCTGTTTTTT. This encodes CASSYRGGTGELFF.